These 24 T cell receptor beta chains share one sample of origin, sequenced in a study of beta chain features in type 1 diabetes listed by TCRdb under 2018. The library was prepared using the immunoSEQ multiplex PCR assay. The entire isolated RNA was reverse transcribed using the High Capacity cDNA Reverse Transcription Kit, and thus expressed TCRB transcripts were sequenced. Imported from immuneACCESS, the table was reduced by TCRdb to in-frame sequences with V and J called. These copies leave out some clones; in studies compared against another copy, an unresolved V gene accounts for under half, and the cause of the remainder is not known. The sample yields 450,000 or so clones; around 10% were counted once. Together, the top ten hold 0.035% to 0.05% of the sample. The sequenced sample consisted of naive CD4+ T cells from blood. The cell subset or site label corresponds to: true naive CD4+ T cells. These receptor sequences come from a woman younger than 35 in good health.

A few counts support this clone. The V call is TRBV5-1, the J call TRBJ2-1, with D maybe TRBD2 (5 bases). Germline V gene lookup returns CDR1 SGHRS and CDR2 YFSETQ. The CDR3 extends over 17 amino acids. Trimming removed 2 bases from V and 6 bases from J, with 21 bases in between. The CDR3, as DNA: TGCGCCAGCAGCTTCTTTGGACGGGGAACTCTGATCAATGAGCAGTTCTTC. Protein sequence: CASSFFGRGTLINEQFF.

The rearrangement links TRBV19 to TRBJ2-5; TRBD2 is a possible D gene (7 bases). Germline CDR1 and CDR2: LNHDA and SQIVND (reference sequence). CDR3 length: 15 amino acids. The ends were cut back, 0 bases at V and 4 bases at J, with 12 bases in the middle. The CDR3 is CASSIDHGGLETQYF. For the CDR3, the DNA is TGTGCCAGTAGTATAGATCACGGGGGGCTAGAGACCCAGTACTTC.

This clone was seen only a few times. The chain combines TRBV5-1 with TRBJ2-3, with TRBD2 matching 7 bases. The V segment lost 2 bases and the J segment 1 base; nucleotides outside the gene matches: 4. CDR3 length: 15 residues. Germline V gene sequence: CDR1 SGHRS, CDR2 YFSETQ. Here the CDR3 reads CASSLRSGGTDTQYF. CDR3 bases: TGCGCCAGCAGCTTAAGAAGCGGGGGCACAGATACGCAGTATTTT.

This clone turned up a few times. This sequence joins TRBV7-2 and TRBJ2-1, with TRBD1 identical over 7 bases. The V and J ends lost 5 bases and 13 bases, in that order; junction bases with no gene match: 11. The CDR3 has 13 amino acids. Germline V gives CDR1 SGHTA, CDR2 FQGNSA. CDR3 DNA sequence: TGTGCCAGCAGCCCTCGACAGGGAAGGAGCCAGTTCTTC. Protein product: CASSPRQGRSQFF.

CDR3 nucleotide sequence: TGTGCCAGCAGCACCCGCCGTACGACAGGATTCACAGATACGCAGTATTTT. Its protein is CASSTRRTTGFTDTQYF. The genes are TRBV5-4 and TRBJ2-3, with a possible D match to TRBD1 (6 bases). This CDR3 region has 17 residues. V was pared by 4 bases and J by 2 bases, with 20 bases between. From germline, CDR1 is SGHNT and CDR2 YYREEE (reference sequence).

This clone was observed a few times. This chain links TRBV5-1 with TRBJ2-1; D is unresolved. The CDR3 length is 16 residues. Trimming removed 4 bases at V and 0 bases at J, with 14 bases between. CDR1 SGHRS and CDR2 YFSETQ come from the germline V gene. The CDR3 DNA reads TGCGCCAGCAGCCCATATAGCTCCAGCTCCTACAATGAGCAGTTCTTC. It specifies CASSPYSSSSYNEQFF. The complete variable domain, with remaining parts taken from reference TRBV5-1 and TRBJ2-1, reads KAGVTQTPRYLIKTRGQQVTLSCSPISGHRSVSWYQQTPGQGLQFLFEYFSETQRNKGNFPGRFSGRQFSNSRSEMNVSTLELGDSALYLCASSPYSSSSYNEQFFGPGTRLTVL.

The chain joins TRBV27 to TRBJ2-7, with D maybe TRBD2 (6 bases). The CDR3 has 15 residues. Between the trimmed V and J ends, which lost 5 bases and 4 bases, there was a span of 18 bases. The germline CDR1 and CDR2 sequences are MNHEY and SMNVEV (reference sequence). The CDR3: CASSNVIGGGYEQYF. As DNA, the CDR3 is TGTGCCAGCAGTAATGTGATTGGGGGAGGTTACGAGCAGTACTTC.

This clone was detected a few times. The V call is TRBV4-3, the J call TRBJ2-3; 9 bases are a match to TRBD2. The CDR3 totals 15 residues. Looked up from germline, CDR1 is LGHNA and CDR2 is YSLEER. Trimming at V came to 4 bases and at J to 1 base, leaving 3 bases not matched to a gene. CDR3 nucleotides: TGCGCCAGCAGCCCGCGGGAGGGCCGCACAGATACGCAGTATTTT. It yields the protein CASSPREGRTDTQYF.

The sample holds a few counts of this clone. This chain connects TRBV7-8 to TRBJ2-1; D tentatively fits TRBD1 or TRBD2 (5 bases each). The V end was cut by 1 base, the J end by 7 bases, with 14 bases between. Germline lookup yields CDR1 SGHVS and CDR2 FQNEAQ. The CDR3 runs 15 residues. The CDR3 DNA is TGTGCCAGCAGCTTAGGGGGATTGGGGGAAAATGAGCAGTTCTTC. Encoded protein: CASSLGGLGENEQFF.

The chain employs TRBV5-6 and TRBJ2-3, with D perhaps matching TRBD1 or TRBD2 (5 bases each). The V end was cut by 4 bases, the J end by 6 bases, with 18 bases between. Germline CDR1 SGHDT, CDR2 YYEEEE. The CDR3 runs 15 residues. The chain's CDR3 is CASSPGRPGSDTQYF. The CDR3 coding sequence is TGTGCCAGCAGCCCGGGGCGGCCGGGGTCCGATACGCAGTATTTT.

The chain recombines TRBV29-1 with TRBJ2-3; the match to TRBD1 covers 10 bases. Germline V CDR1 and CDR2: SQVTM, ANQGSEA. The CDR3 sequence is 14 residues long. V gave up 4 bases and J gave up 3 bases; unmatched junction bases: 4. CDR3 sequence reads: CSVGGQGWTDTQYF. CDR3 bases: TGCAGCGTTGGGGGACAGGGGTGGACAGATACGCAGTATTTT.

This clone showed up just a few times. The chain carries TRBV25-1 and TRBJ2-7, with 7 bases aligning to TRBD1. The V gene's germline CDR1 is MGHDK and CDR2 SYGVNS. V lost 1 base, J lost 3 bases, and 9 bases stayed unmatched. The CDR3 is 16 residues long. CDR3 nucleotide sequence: TGTGCCAGCAGTGAATCAGACAGGGAAATCCTCTACGAGCAGTACGTC. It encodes CASSESDREILYEQYV.

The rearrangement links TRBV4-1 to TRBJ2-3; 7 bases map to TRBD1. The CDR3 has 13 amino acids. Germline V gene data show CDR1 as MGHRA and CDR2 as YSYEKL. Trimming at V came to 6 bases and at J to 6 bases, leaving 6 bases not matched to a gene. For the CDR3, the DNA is TGCGCCAGCAGGCCTGAGGACAGGGATACGCAGTATTTT. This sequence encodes CASRPEDRDTQYF.

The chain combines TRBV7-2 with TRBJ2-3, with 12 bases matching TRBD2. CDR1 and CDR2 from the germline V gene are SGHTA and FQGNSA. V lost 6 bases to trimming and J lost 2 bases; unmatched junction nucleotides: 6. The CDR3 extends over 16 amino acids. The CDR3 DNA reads TGTGCCAGCAGTTTGAGGACTAGCGGGGTCACAGATACGCAGTATTTT. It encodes CASSLRTSGVTDTQYF.

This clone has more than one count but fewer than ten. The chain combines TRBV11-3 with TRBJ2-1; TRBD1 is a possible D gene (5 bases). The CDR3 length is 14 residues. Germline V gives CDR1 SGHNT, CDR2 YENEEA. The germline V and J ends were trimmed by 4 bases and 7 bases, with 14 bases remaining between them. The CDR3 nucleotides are TGTGCCAGCAGCTCCCAGGGCAGGGCGAATGAGCAGTTCTTC. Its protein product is CASSSQGRANEQFF.

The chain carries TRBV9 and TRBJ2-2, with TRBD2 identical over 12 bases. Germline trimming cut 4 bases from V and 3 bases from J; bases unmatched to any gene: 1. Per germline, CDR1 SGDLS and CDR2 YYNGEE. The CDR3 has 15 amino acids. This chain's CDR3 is CASSRLAGDTGELFF. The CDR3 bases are TGTGCCAGCAGCAGACTAGCGGGGGACACCGGGGAGCTGTTTTTT.

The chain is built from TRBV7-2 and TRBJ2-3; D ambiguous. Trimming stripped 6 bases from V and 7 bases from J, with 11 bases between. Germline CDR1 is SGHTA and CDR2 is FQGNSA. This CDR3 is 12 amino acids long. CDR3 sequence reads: CASSPGLNTQYF. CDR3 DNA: TGTGCCAGCAGTCCTGGATTGAATACGCAGTATTTT.

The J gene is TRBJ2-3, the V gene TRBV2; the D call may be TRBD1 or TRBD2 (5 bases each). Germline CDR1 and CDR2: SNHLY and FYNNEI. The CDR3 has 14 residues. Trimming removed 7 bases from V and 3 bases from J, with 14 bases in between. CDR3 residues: CASTREGATDTQYF. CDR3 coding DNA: TGTGCCAGCACCCGGGAAGGGGCGACAGATACGCAGTATTTT.

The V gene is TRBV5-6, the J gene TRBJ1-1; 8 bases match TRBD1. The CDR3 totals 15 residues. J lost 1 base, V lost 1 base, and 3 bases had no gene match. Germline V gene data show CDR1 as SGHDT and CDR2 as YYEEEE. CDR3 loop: CASSLMDRANTEAFF. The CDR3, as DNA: TGTGCCAGCAGCTTGATGGACAGGGCGAACACTGAAGCTTTCTTT. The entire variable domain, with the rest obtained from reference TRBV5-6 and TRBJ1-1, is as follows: DAGVTQSPTHLIKTRGQQVTLRCSPKSGHDTVSWYQQALGQGPQFIFQYYEEEERQRGNFPDRFSGHQFPNYSSELNVNALLLGDSALYLCASSLMDRANTEAFFGQGTRLTVV.

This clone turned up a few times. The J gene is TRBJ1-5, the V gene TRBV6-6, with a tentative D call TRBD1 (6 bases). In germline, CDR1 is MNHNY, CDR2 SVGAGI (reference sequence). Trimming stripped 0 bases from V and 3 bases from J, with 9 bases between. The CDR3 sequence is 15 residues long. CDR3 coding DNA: TGTGCCAGCAGTTACTCGAGGGGGATCAATCAGCCCCAGCATTTT. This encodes CASSYSRGINQPQHF.

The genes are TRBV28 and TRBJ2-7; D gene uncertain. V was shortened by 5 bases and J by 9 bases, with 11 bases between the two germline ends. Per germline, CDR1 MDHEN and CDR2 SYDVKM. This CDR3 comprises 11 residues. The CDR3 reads CASSGSLGQYV. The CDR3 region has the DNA TGTGCCAGCAGTGGGTCCCTGGGGCAGTACGTC.

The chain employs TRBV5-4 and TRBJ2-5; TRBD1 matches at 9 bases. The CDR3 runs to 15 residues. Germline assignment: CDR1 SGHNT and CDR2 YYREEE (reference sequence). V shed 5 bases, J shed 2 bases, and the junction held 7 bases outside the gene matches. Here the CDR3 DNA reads TGTGCCAGCAGGACGGACAGGGGTCGGCAAGAGACCCAGTACTTC. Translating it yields CASRTDRGRQETQYF.

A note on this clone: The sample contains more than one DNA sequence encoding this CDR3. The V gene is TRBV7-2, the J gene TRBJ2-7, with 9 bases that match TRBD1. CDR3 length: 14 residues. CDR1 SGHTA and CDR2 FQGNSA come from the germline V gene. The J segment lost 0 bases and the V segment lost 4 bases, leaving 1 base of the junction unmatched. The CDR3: CASSSGQGSYEQYF. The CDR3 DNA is TGTGCCAGCAGCTCGGGACAGGGCTCCTACGAGCAGTACTTC. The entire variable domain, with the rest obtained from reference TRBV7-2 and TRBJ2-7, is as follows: GAGVSQSPSNKVTEKGKDVELRCDPISGHTALYWYRQSLGQGLEFLIYFQGNSAPDKSGLPSDRFSAERTGGSVSTLTIQRTQQEDSAVYLCASSSGQGSYEQYFGPGTRLTVT.

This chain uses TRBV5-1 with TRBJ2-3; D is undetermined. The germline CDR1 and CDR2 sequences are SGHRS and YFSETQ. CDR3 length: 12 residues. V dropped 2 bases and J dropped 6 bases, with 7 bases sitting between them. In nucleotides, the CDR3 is TGCGCCAGCAGCTTATACGTGGATACGCAGTATTTT. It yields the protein CASSLYVDTQYF.